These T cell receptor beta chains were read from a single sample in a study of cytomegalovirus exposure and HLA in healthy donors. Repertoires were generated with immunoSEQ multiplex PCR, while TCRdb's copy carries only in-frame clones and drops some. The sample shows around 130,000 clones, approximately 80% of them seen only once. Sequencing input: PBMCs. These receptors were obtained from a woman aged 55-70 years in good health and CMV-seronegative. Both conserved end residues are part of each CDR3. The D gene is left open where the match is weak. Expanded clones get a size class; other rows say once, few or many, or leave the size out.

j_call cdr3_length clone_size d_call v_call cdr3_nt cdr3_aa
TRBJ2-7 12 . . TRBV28 TGTGCTAGCAGTTTGACAGGCCAGGAGCAGTACTTC CASSLTGQEQYF
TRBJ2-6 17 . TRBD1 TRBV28 TGTGCCAGCAGTCCGACAGGGCGAGCTTCTGGGGCCAACGTCCTGACTTTC CASSPTGRASGANVLTF
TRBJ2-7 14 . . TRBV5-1 TGCGCCAGCAGCTTGGCAGCGTCGGGCTACGAGCAGTACTTC CASSLAASGYEQYF
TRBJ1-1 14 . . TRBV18 TGTGCCAGCTCACTCAAAGAAACCGGCACTGAAGCTTTCTTT CASSLKETGTEAFF
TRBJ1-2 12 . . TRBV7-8 TGTGCCAGCAGCTTAGGGACTGATGGCTACACCTTC CASSLGTDGYTF
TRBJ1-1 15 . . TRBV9 TGTGCCAGCAGCGCAGGCAGACAGGCCAACACTGAAGCTTTCTTT CASSAGRQANTEAFF
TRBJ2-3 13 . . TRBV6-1 TGTGCCAGCAGAACCAGGAGGCCAGATACGCAGTATTTT CASRTRRPDTQYF
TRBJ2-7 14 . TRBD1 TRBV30 TGTGCCTGGAGCCGACAGGGGCCCTCCTACGAGCAGTACTTC CAWSRQGPSYEQYF
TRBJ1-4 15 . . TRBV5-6 TGTGCCAGCAGTTCCAAGGGGGGGGCTAATGAAAAACTGTTTTTT CASSSKGGANEKLFF
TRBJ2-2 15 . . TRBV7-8 TGTGCCAGCAGCCCACGGACCAGGGGAACCGGGGAGCTGTTTTTT CASSPRTRGTGELFF
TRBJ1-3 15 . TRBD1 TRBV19 TGTGCCAGTAGTATGGGACAGACCTCTGGAAACACCATATATTTT CASSMGQTSGNTIYF
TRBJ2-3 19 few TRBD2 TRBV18 TGTGCCAGCTCACCTTCCTGGACTAGCGGGAGGAATGTAACAGATACGCAGTATTTT CASSPSWTSGRNVTDTQYF
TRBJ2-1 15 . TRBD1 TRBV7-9 TGTGCCAGCAGCCTGACAGGGGGTCCCCTCAATGAGCAGTTCTTC CASSLTGGPLNEQFF
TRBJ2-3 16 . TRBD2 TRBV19 TGTGCCAGTAGCCAGCCAGCGGGGGATAACACAGATACGCAGTATTTT CASSQPAGDNTDTQYF
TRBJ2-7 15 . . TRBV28 TGTGCCAGCAGTCTCCCTTCACTCGATTTCGACGAGCAGTACTTC CASSLPSLDFDEQYF
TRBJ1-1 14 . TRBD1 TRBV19 TGTGCCAGTAGTTTGACAGGGGCGAACACTGAAGCTTTCTTT CASSLTGANTEAFF
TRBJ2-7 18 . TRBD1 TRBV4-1 TGCGCCAGCAGCCAAGATCTTCGGGTCCACAGGGGGTCCTACGAGCAGTACTTC CASSQDLRVHRGSYEQYF
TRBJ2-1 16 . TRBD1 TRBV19 TGTGCCAGTAGTACCCAACAGGGGGCGCGGATCAATGAGCAGTTCTTC CASSTQQGARINEQFF
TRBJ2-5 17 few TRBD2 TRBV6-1 TGTGCCAGCAGTGAAGTAGCGGGAGGGCCCTTAGGAGAGACCCAGTACTTC CASSEVAGGPLGETQYF
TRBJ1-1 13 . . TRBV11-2 TGTGCCAGCAGCTTATTGCAGGGCACTGAAGCTTTCTTT CASSLLQGTEAFF
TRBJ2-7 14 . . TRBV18 TGTGCCAGCTCATACCGGGACACCCTCTACGAGCAGTACTTC CASSYRDTLYEQYF
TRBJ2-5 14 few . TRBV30 TGTGCCTGGAGCGGTCAGGGAACGGGAGAGACCCAGTACTTC CAWSGQGTGETQYF
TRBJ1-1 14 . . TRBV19 TGTGCCAGTAGTATTGGGCCCTTGAACACTGAAGCTTTCTTT CASSIGPLNTEAFF
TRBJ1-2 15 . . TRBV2 TGTGCCAGCAGGGAGGGGTCAGGGCCGACTATCGGCTACACCTTC CASREGSGPTIGYTF
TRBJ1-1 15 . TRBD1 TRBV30 TGTGCCTGGGCCCCCCGCAGGGGGAGAAGGACTGAAGCTTTCTTT CAWAPRRGRRTEAFF